This T cell receptor beta chain was sequenced in a study of shared clonotypes between healthy human individuals. Regarding this clone: The antigen remains undetermined.

Produced via immunoSEQ multiplex PCR; TCRdb's table is partial and in-frame only. The sample comprises 2 million to 2.5 million clones, roughly 93% of which are singletons, and approximately 0.35% rests with the top ten. CDR3 length: 16 residues. Germline V CDR1 and CDR2: SGHNT, YYREEE (reference sequence). V was shortened by 0 bases and J by 0 bases, with 7 bases between the two germline ends. Splitting of CD4+ cells produced CD45RA+ naive and CD45RA-negative memory subsets. Study-wide points: Among the subsets, naive ones generally showed larger estimated richness than memory ones. Even with large depth, rarefaction showed that sorted-subset sequencing was incomplete.

The clonotype comes from a man aged 18 to 35 in good health. Some clones in this sample may be carry-over from other donors' samples. Sequenced: naive CD4+ T cells from PBMCs. This sample's subset: CD45RA+ positively selected. The chain couples TRBV5-4 to TRBJ2-6; D is undetermined. CDR3: CASSLGQPSGANVLTF. In DNA form, the CDR3 reads TGTGCCAGCAGCTTGGGGCAGCCCTCTGGGGCCAACGTCCTGACTTTC.